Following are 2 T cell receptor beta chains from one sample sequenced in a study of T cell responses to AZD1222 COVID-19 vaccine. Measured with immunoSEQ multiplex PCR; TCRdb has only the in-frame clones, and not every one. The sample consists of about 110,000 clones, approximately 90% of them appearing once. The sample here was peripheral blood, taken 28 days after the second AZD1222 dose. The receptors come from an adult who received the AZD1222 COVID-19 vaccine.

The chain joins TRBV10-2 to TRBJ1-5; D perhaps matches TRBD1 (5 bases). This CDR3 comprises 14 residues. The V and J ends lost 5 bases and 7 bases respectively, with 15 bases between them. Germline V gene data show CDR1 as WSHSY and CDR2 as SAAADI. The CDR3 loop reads CASSYGQGGQPQHF. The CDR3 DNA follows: TGCGCCAGCAGTTACGGACAAGGAGGCCAGCCCCAGCATTTT.

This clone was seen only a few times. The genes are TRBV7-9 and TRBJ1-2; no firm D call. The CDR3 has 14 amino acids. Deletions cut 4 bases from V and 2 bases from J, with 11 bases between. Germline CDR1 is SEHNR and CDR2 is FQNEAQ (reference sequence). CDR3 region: CASSSGATNYGYTF. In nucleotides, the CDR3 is TGTGCCAGCAGCTCAGGCGCTACCAACTATGGCTACACCTTC.